This TCR beta chain derives from a study of T cell changes during pregnancy in multiple sclerosis. Profiling relied on immunoSEQ multiplex PCR, and the TCRdb table lists in-frame clones only, not all of them. The data contain 15,000 to 17,000 clones, roughly 83% of them singletons. This CDR3 comprises 15 residues. Germline V gene lookup returns CDR1 SGDLS and CDR2 YYNGEE. V lost 0 bases to trimming and J lost 5 bases; unmatched junction nucleotides: 7. The rearrangement links TRBV9 to TRBJ2-5; 7 bases align to TRBD1. Sequenced material: CD8+ T cells from peripheral blood mononuclear cells, taken after pregnancy. This clonotype was obtained from a female donor in good health, enrolled as a control in a pregnancy study. CDR3 loop: CASSVGDRVEETQYF. DNA of the CDR3: TGTGCCAGCAGCGTAGGCGACAGGGTAGAGGAGACCCAGTACTTC.